One and the same sample provided the 5 T cell receptor beta chains below, sequenced in a study of human T cells and chemical hapten exposure. The time point is: patch test 3, about 24 weeks after DPC sensitization. This sample's treatment: therapeutic diphenylcyclopropenone sensitization with weekly scalp DPC. TCRdb fed the RACE reads into MiXCR, producing one record per CDR3 protein. Seen here are about 120,000 distinct CDR3 sequences, approximately 11% observed once, and the top ten hold 2.4%. The sequenced sample was whole blood, obtained in connection with sensitization to the hapten diphenylcyclopropenone (DPC). Every receptor here comes from a woman in her 50s with alopecia areata. Some clones in this sample may be carry-over from other donors' samples.

Only a few counts were recorded for this clonotype. The chain combines TRBV3-1 with TRBJ2-1; 8 bases fit TRBD2. Germline CDR1 and CDR2: LGHDT and YNNKEL (reference sequence). With 4 bases clipped from V and 10 bases from J, the junction kept 6 bases outside the gene matches. There are 13 residues in the CDR3. The CDR3 is CASSPGLDREQFF. The DNA of the CDR3 is TGTGCCAGCAGCCCGGGACTAGATCGCGAGCAGTTCTTC.

This clonotype was found many times. J is TRBJ2-7 and V is TRBV29-1, with 9 bases that match TRBD1. The J segment lost 3 bases and the V segment lost 5 bases, leaving 8 bases of the junction unmatched. CDR1 is SQVTM and CDR2 is ANQGSEA in the germline V gene. The CDR3 sequence is 14 residues long. The CDR3 DNA reads as TGCAGCGTTCAACCGGGACAGGGAGTCTACGAGCAGTACTTC. Amino acids: CSVQPGQGVYEQYF.

The rearrangement links TRBV20-1 to TRBJ1-5; 7 bases are shared with TRBD1. V lost 6 bases to trimming and J lost 4 bases; unmatched junction nucleotides: 6. CDR1 and CDR2 from the germline V gene are DFQATT and SNEGSKA (reference sequence). This CDR3 has 13 residues. The chain's CDR3 is CSATTGANQPQHF. In DNA, the CDR3 is TGCAGTGCCACAACAGGGGCGAATCAGCCCCAGCATTTT.

This clonotype has a handful of counts. The chain employs TRBV7-2 and TRBJ1-1; TRBD1 might be the D (5 bases). Per germline, CDR1 SGHTA and CDR2 FQGNSA. Trimming cost V 5 bases and J 0 bases, with 13 bases left between them. The CDR3 spans 15 residues. The CDR3 coding sequence is TGTGCCAGCAGCCCTGACCTAGGGGTGAACACTGAAGCTTTCTTT. Its translation: CASSPDLGVNTEAFF.

Note on this clonotype: Compared with germline, one end of the junction differs, possibly owing to a read error. The chain employs TRBV29-1 and TRBJ1-2; no definite D call. The CDR3 has 9 residues. Germline V gene lookup returns CDR1 SQVTM and CDR2 ANQGSEA. The CDR3 loop is CSVGRERRF. The CDR3 DNA sequence: TGCAGCGTGGGGAGGGAACGTCGCTTC.